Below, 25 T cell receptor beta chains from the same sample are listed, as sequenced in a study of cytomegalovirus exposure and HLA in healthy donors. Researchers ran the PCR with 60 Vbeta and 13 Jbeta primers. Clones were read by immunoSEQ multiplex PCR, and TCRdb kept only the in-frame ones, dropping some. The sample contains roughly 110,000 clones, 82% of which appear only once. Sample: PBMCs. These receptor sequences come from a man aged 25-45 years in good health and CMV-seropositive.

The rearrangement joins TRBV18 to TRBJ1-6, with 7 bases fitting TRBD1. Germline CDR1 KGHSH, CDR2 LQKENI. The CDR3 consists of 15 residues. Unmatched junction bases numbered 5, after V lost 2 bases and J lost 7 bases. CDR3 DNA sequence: TGTGCCAGCTCACCAAGTACAGGGGACAATTCACCCCTCCACTTT. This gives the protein CASSPSTGDNSPLHF.

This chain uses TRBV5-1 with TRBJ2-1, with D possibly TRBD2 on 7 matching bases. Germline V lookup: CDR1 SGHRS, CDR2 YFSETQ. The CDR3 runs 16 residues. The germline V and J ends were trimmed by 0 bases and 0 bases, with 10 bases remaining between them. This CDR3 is CASSLGGGASYNEQFF. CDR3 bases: TGCGCCAGCAGCTTGGGCGGGGGCGCCTCCTACAATGAGCAGTTCTTC. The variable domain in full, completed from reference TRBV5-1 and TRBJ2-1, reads KAGVTQTPRYLIKTRGQQVTLSCSPISGHRSVSWYQQTPGQGLQFLFEYFSETQRNKGNFPGRFSGRQFSNSRSEMNVSTLELGDSALYLCASSLGGGASYNEQFFGPGTRLTVL.

The CDR3, as DNA: TGTGCCAGTAGCCTGCGGCTAAAACTGTTTTTT. Amino acids: CASSLRLKLFF. The chain combines TRBV19 with TRBJ1-4; D unclear. V lost 6 bases, J lost 10 bases, and 9 bases lay in between. Per the germline V gene, CDR1 is LNHDA and CDR2 is SQIVND (reference sequence). There are 11 residues in the CDR3. The full variable domain, in which reference TRBV19 and TRBJ1-4 provide the parts outside the CDR3, is DGGITQSPKYLFRKEGQNVTLSCEQNLNHDAMYWYRQDPGQGLRLIYYSQIVNDFQKGDIAEGYSVSREKKESFPLTVTSAQKNPTAFYLCASSLRLKLFFGSGTQLSVL.

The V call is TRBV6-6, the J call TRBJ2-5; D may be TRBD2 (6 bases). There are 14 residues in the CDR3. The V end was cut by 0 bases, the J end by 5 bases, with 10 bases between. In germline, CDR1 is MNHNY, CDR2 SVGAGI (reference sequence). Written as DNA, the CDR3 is TGTGCCAGCAGTTACTCCCAAGGAGGGGAGACCCAGTACTTC. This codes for CASSYSQGGETQYF.

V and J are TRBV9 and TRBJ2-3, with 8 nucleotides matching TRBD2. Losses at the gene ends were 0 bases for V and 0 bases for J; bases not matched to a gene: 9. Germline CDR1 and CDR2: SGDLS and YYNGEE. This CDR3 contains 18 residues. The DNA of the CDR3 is TGTGCCAGCAGCGTAGCTCTGGCGGGGGGCCTCAGCACAGATACGCAGTATTTT. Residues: CASSVALAGGLSTDTQYF.

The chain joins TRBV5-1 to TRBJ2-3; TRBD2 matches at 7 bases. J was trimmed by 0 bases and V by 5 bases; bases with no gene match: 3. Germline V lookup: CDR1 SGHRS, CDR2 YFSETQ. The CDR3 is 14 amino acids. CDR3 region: CASRGGTSTDTQYF. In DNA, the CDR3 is TGCGCCAGCAGGGGGGGGACTAGCACAGATACGCAGTATTTT. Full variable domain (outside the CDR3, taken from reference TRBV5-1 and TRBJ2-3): KAGVTQTPRYLIKTRGQQVTLSCSPISGHRSVSWYQQTPGQGLQFLFEYFSETQRNKGNFPGRFSGRQFSNSRSEMNVSTLELGDSALYLCASRGGTSTDTQYFGPGTRLTVL.

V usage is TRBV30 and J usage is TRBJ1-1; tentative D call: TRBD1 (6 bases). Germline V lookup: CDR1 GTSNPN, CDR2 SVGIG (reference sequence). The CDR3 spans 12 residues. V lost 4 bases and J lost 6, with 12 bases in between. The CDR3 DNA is TGTGCCTGGAACCGAGGGGGTCCTGAAGCTTTCTTT. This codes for CAWNRGGPEAFF.

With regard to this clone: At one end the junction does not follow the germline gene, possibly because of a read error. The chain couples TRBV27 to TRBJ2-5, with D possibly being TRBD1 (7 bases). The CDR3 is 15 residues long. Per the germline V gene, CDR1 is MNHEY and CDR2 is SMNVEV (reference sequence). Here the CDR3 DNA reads TGTGCCAGCAGTGCCCGCGGGGACAGCCAAGGGACCCAGTACTTC. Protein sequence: CASSARGDSQGTQYF.

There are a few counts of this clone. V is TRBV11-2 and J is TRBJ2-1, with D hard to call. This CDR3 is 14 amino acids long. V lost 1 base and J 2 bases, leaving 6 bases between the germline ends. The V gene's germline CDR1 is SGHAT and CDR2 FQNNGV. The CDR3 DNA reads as TGTGCCAGCAGCTTAGGCGACACCTACAATGAGCAGTTCTTC. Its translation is CASSLGDTYNEQFF.

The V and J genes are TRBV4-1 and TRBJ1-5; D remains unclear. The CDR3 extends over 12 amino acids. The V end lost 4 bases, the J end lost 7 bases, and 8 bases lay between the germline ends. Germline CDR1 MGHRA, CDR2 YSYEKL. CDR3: CASSPRGQPQHF. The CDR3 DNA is TGCGCCAGCAGCCCACGGGGACAGCCCCAGCATTTT.

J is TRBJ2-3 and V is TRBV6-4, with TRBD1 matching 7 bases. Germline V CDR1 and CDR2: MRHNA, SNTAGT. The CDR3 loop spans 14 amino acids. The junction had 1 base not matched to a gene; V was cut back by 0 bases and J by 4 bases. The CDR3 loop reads CASSDSQGADTQYF. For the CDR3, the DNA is TGTGCCAGCAGTGACTCGCAGGGGGCAGATACGCAGTATTTT.

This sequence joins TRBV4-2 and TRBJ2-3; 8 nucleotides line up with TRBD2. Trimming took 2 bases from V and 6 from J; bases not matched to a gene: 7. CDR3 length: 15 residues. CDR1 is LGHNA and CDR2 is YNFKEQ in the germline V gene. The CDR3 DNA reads TGTGCCAGCAGCCAAAAAATCGGGGGGGCCGATACGCAGTATTTT. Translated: CASSQKIGGADTQYF.

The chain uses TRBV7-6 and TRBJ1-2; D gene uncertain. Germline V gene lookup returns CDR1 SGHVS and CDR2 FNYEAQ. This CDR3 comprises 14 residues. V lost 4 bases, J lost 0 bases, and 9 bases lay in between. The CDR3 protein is CASSSAQANYGYTF. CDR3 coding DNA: TGTGCCAGCAGCTCCGCGCAGGCTAACTATGGCTACACCTTC.

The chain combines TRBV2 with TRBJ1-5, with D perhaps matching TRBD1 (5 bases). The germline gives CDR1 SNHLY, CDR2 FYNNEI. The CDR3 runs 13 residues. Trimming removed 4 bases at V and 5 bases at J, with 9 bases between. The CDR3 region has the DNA TGTGCCAGCAGTGCTGCCAGGGATCAGCCCCAGCATTTT. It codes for CASSAARDQPQHF.

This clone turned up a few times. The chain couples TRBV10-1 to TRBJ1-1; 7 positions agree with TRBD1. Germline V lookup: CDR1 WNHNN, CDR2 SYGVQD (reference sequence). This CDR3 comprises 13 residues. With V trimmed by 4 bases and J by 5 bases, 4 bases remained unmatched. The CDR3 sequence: CASSAGGRTEAFF. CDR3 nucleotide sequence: TGCGCCAGCAGTGCAGGGGGGAGGACTGAAGCTTTCTTT.

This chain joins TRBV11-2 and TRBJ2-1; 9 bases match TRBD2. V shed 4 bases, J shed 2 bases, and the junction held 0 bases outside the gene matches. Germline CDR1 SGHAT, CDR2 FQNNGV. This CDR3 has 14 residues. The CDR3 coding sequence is TGTGCCAGCAGCTCTAGCGGGGCCTACAATGAGCAGTTCTTC. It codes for CASSSSGAYNEQFF.

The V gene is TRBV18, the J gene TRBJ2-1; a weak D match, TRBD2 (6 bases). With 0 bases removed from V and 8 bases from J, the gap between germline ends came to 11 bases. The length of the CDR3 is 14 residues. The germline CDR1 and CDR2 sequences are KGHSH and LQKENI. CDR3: CASSPPAGGDEQFF. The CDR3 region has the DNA TGTGCCAGCTCACCACCGGCCGGGGGAGATGAGCAGTTCTTC.

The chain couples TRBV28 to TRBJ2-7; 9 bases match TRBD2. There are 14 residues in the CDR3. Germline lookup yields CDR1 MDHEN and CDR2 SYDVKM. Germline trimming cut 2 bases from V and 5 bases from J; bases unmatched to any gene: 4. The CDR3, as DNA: TGTGCCAGCAGTTTAGGGACTAGCCTCCACGAGCAGTACTTC. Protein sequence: CASSLGTSLHEQYF.

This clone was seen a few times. CDR3: CASGPTYGYTF. CDR3 coding DNA: TGTGCCAGCGGGCCGACGTATGGCTACACCTTC. V gene TRBV6-5 combines with J gene TRBJ1-2; D is unresolved. Germline V gene data show CDR1 as MNHEY and CDR2 as SVGAGI. The CDR3 spans 11 residues. Trimming shortened V by 8 bases and J by 5 bases, and 9 bases separated the two germline ends.

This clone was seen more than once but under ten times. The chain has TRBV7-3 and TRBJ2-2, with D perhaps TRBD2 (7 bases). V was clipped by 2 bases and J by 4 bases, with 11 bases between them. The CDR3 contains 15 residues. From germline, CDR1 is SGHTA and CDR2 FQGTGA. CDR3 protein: CASSLYGGLTGELFF. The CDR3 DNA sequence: TGTGCCAGCAGCTTATACGGGGGGCTCACCGGGGAGCTGTTTTTT.

The CDR3 DNA follows: TGCGCCAGCAGCCTGGACGGGGGCTCCTACGAGCAGTACTTC. Translation: CASSLDGGSYEQYF. V is TRBV5-1 and J is TRBJ2-7, with a possible D match to TRBD2 (6 bases). V was shortened by 4 bases and J by 0 bases, with 11 bases between the two germline ends. Germline CDR1 reads SGHRS; CDR2 reads YFSETQ. This CDR3 is built from 14 residues.

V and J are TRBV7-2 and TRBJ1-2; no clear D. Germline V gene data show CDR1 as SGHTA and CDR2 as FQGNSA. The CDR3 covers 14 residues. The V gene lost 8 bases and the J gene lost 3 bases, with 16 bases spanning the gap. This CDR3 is CASRSGGPDYGYTF. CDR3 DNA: TGTGCCAGCCGAAGCGGAGGGCCGGACTATGGCTACACCTTC.

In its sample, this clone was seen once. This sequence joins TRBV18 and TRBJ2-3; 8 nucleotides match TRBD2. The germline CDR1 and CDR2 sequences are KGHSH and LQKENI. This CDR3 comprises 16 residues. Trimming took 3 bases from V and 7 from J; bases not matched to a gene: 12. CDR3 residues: CASSPPGLGGRNTQYF. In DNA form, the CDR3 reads TGTGCCAGCTCACCTCCGGGACTAGGGGGGAGGAATACGCAGTATTTT.

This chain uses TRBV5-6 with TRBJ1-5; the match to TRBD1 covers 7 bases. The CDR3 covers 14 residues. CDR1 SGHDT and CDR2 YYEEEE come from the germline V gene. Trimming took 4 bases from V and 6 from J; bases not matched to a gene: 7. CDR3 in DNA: TGTGCCAGCAGCGACGACAGGGATGGTCAGCCCCAGCATTTT. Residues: CASSDDRDGQPQHF.

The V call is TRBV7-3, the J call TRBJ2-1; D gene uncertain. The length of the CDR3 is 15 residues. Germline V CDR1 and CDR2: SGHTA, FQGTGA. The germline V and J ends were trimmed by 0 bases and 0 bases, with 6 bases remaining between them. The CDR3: CASSLTRSSYNEQFF. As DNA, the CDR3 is TGTGCCAGCAGCTTAACGCGGAGCTCCTACAATGAGCAGTTCTTC.